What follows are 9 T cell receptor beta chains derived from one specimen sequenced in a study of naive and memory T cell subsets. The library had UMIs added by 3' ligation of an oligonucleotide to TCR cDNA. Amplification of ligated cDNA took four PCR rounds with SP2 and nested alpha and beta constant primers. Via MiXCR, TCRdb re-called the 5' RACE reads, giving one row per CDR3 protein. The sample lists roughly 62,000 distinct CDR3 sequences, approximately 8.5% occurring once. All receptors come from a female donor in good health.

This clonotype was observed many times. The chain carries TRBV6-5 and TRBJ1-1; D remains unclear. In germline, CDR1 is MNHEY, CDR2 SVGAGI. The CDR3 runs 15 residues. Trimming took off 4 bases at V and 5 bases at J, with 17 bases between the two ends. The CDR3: CASSWEGSGRTEAFF. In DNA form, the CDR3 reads TGTGCCAGCAGTTGGGAGGGTTCCGGGCGTACTGAAGCTTTCTTT.

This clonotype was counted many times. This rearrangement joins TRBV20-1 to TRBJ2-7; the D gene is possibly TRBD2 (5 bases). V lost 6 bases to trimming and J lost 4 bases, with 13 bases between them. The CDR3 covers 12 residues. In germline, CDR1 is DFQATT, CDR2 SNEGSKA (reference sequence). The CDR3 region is CSAGVIQYEQYF. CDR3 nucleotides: TGCAGTGCGGGAGTAATTCAATACGAGCAGTACTTC.

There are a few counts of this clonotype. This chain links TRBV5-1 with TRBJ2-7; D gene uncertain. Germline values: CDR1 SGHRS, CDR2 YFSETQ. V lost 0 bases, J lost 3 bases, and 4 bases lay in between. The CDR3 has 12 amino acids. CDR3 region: CASSLDGYEQYF. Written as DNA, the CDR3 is TGCGCCAGCAGCTTGGACGGCTACGAGCAGTACTTC. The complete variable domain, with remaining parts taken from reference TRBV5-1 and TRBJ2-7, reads KAGVTQTPRYLIKTRGQQVTLSCSPISGHRSVSWYQQTPGQGLQFLFEYFSETQRNKGNFPGRFSGRQFSNSRSEMNVSTLELGDSALYLCASSLDGYEQYFGPGTRLTVT.

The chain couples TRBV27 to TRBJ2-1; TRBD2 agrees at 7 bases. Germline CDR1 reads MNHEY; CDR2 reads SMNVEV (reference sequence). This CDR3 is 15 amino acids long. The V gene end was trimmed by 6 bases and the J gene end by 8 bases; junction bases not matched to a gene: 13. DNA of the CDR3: TGTGCCAGCAGCCTAGGAGGCGGGGGAAACGATGAGCAGTTCTTC. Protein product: CASSLGGGGNDEQFF.

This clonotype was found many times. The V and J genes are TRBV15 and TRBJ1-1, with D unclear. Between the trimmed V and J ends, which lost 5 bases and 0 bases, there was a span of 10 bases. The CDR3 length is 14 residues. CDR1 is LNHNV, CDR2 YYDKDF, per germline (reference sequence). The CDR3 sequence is CATSARLLNTEAFF. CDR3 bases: TGTGCCACCAGCGCCCGACTGTTGAACACTGAAGCTTTCTTT.

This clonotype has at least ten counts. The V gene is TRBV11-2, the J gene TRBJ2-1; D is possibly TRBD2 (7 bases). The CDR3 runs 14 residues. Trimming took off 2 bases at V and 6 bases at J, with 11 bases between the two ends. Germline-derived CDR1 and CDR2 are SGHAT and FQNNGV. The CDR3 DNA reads TGTGCCAGCAGCTTACTTGCGGGGGCCAATGAGCAGTTCTTC. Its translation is CASSLLAGANEQFF.

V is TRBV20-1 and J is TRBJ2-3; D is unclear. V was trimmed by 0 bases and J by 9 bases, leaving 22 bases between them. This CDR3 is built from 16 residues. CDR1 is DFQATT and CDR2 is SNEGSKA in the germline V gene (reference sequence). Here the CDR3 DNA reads TGCAGTGCTAGAGATAAGAGCCTAGGTTATCGAACCACGCAGTATTTT. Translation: CSARDKSLGYRTTQYF.

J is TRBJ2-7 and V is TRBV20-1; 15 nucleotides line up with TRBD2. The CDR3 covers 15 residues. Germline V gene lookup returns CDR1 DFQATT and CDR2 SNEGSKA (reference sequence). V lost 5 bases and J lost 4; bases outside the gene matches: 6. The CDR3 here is CSAGKGTSGRYEQYF. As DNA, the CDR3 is TGCAGTGCTGGTAAAGGGACTAGCGGGAGGTACGAGCAGTACTTC.

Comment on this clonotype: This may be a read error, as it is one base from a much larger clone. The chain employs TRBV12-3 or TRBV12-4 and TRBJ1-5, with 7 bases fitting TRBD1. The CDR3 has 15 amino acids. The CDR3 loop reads CASSFQTGYTQPQPF. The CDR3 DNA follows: TGTGCCAGCAGTTTCCAGACAGGGTATACTCAGCCCCAGCCTTTT.